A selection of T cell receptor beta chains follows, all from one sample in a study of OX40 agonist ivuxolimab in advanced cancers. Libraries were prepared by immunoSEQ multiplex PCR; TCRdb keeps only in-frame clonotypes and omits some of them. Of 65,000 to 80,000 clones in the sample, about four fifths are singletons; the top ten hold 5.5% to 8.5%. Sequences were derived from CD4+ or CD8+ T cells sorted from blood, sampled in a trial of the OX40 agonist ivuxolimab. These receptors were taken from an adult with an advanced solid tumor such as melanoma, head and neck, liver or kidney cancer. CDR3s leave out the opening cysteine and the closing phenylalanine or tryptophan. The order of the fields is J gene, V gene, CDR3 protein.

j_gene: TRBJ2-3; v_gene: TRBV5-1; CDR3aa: ASSLGTATTDTQY
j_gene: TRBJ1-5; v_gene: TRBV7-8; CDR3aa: ASSPRGVGDQPQH
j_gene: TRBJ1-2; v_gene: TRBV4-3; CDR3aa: ASSQDKRNYGYT
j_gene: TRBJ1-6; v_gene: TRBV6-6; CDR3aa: ASYSGTGNNSPLH
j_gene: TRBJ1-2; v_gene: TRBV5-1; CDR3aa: ASSLAPGLGDGYT
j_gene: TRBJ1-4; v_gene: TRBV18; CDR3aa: ASSQLPWTGGNEKLF
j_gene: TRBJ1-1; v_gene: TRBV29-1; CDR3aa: SVETGLNTEAF
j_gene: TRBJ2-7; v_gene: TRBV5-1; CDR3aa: ASSPGTSGNEQY
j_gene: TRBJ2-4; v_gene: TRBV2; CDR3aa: ASRSQIGGNIQY
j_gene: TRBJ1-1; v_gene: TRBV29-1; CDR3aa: SVRGRNTEAF
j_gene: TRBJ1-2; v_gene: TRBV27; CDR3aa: ASSLSTFLGGGRGYT
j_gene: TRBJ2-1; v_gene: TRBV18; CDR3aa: ASSPLGNYNEQF
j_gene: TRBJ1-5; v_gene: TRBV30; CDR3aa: AWSVSGGPQH
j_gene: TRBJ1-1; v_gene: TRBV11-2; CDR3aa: ASSLVSGNTEAF
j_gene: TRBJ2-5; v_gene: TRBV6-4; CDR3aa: ASSNGLAGEVRETQY
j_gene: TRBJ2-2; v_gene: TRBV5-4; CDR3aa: ASSFGDLGGVGELF
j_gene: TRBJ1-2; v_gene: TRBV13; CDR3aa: ASSSWTGAYGYT
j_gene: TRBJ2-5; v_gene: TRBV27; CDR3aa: ASSRGPQETQY
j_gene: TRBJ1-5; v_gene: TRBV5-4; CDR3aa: ASSLPMTGDGNQPQH
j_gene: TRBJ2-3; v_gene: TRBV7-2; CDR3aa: ASLQASGGDTQY
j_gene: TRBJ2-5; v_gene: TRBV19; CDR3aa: ASSPYRGGQETQY
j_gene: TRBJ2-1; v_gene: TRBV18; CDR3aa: ASSPSGGMINEQF
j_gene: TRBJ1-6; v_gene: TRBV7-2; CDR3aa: ASSLGLVSSYNSPLH
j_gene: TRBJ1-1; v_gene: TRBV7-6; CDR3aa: ASSQEAF
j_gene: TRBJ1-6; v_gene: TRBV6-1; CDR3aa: ASSEGTATH
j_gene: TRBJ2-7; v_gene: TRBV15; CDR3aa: ATSRDERVYEQY
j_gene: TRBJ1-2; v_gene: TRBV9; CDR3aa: ASSSGGSGGYT
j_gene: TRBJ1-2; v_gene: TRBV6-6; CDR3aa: ASSYSGPYGYT
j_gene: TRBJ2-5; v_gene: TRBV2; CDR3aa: ASSYQETQY
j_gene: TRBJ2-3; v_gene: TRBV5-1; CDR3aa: ASSATSGGATDTQY
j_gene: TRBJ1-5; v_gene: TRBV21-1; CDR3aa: ASSPPGGNQPQH
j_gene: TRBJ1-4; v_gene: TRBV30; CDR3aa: AGGQGVEKLF
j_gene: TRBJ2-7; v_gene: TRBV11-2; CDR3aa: ASSPSGRSYEQY
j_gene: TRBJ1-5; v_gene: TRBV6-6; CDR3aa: ASSYTESFGNQPQH
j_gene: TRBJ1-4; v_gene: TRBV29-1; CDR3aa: SARGGQESRNEKLF
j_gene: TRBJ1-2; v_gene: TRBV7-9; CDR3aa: ASSLARGTGGSGYT
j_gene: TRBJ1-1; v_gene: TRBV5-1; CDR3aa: ASSRGQGGTEAF
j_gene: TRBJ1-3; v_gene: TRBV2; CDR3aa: ASSDGLRVYGNTIY
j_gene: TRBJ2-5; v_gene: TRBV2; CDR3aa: ASKMDTAGGETQY
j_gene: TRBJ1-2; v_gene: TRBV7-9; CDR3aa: ASSSRGVEPYGYT
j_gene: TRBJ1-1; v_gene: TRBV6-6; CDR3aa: ASSPLQGEAF
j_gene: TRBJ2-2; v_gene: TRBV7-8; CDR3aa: ASSLFPLNTGELF
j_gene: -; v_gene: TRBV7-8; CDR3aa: ASSPTGQSYEQY
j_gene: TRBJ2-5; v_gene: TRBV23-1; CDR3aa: ASSQSRLKKPQETQY
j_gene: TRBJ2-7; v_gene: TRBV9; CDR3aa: ASSVVRGRRGAHTYEQY
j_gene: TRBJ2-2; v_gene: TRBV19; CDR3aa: ASSIYSGDISNTGELF
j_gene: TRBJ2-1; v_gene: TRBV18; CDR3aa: ASSPGQGTYNEQF
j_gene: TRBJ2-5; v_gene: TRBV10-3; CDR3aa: AISDAGAAQETQY
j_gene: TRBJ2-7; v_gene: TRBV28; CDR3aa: ASSWGWGTSGRYEQY
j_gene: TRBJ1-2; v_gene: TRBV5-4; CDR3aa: ASSLGTGGGYT
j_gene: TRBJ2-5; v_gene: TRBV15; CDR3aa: ATSRVWGSPLETQY
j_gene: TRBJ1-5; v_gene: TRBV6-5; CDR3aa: ASSYSTDSRQPQH
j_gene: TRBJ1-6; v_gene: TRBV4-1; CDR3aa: ASSPEQGALNHNSPLH